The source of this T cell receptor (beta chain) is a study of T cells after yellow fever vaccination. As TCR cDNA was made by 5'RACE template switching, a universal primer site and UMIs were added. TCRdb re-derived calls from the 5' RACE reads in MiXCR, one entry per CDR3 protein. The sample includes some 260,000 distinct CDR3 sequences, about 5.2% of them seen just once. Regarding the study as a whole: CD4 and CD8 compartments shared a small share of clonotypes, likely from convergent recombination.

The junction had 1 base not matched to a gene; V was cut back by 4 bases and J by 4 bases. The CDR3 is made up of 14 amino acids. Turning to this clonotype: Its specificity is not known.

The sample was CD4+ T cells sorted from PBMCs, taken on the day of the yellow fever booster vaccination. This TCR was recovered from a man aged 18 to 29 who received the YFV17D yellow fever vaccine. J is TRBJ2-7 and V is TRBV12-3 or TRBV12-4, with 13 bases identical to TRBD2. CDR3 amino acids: CASSWTSGGYEQYF. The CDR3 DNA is TGTGCCAGCAGTTGGACTAGCGGGGGATACGAGCAGTACTTC.